The rows below give T cell receptor beta chains drawn from one sample of a study of CD8+ T cells in alopecia areata. Data came from immunoSEQ multiplex PCR; TCRdb stores just in-frame clones and leaves some out. The table lists 150,000 or so clones, about 60% of them singletons, with around 5% in the top ten. The material sequenced was CD4+ T cells sorted from blood. The receptors originated from a human donor in good health. Each CDR3 is given with its conserved first and last residue. Fields, in order: clone size, D gene, V gene, J gene, CDR3 DNA, CDR3 protein. The D gene is left open where the match is weak. A row's size may be missing; if present it is once, few, many or a size class.

NA	NA	TRBV5-6	TRBJ2-5	TGTGCCAGCAGCAAGGGACCCGAAACCCAGTACTTC	CASSKGPETQYF
NA	TRBD1	TRBV5-1	TRBJ2-7	TGCGCCAGCAGCGAACCGGGACAGTACTACGAGCAGTACTTC	CASSEPGQYYEQYF
few	NA	TRBV28	TRBJ2-7	TGTGCCAGCAGTCCCCCGACTCGACGCGAGCAGTACTTC	CASSPPTRREQYF
few	NA	TRBV10-2	TRBJ2-3	TGCGCCAGCAGTGTCGAAGATACGCAGTATTTT	CASSVEDTQYF
NA	NA	TRBV14	TRBJ2-7	TGTGCCAGCAGCCAGCCGGGGACAAGGCACGAGCAGTACTTC	CASSQPGTRHEQYF
NA	NA	TRBV5-1	TRBJ2-7	TGCGCCAGCAGCTTGGTATTCAGTGGCACCTACGAGCAGTACTTC	CASSLVFSGTYEQYF
NA	NA	TRBV28	TRBJ2-5	TGTGCCAGCAGTGACCAGACTGGGGAGGAGACCCAGTACTTC	CASSDQTGEETQYF
NA	NA	TRBV11-2	TRBJ1-1	TGTGCCAGCAGCTCCGCCCGGGGGGCGAGGAACACTGAAGCTTTCTTT	CASSSARGARNTEAFF
few	TRBD2	TRBV29-1	TRBJ2-5	TGCAGCGTCCCCGTGGGGATGACTAGCTTACAAGAGACCCAGTACTTC	CSVPVGMTSLQETQYF
few	NA	TRBV29-1	TRBJ2-4	TGCAGCGTTGAATGGGGAGGAGACATTCAGTACTTC	CSVEWGGDIQYF
NA	TRBD2	TRBV29-1	TRBJ2-7	TGCAGCGTGCGGCGGGGGGCGGACGAGCAGTACTTC	CSVRRGADEQYF
NA	NA	TRBV29-1	TRBJ1-2	TGCAGCGTTGAAGAGTCAGCAGGTCTATTTAACTATGGCTACACCTTC	CSVEESAGLFNYGYTF
NA	NA	TRBV15	TRBJ1-2	TGTGCCACCAGCACTTGGGAGGGCAAGCGTAACTATGGCTACACCTTC	CATSTWEGKRNYGYTF